Sequencing of this T cell receptor (beta chain) was carried out in a study of PD-L1 blockade in urothelial cancer. Study-wide background: Patients' atezolizumab regimen, 1,200 mg intravenously every 3 weeks, began in the mid-2010s. Findings and caveats of the study: Pretreatment TCR clonality in blood, when below the median, was predictive of better survival.

This clone was recorded only once. Antigen: not known. Data came from immunoSEQ multiplex PCR; TCRdb stores just in-frame clones and leaves some out. The sample has more than 75,000 clones, roughly 84% seen once. This CDR3 has 14 amino acids. Trimming took 4 bases from V and 8 from J, leaving 14 bases between them. Germline loops: CDR1 SGHVS, CDR2 FNYEAQ. Time point meaning: pretreatment peripheral blood. This specimen consisted of PBMCs, obtained around atezolizumab (anti-PD-L1) treatment. This receptor was identified in a man between 60 and 70 years old with urothelial cancer. The rearrangement uses TRBV7-6 and TRBJ1-4, with D tentatively TRBD1 (5 bases). CDR3 region: CASSSPGQGEKLFF. In nucleotides, the CDR3 is TGTGCCAGCAGCTCCCCTGGGCAGGGCGAAAAACTGTTTTTT.